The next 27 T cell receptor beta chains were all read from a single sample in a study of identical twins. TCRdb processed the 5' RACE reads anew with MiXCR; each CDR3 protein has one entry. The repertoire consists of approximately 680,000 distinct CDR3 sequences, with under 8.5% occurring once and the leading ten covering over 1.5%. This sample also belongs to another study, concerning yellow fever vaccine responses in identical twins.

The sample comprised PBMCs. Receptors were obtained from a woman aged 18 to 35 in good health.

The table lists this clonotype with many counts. This CDR3 is CASSETRGAGLEQFF. CDR3 DNA sequence: TGTGCCAGCAGCGAGACTAGGGGGGCCGGCTTGGAGCAGTTCTTC. The chain joins TRBV3-1 to TRBJ2-1; D may be TRBD1 or TRBD2 (6 bases each). Germline values: CDR1 LGHDT, CDR2 YNNKEL (reference sequence). The V gene lost 5 bases and the J gene lost 10 bases, with 21 bases spanning the gap. CDR3 length equals 15 residues.

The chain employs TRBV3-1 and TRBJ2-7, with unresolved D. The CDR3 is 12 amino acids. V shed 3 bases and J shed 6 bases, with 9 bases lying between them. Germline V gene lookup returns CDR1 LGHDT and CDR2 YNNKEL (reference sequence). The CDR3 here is CASSHRQSEQYF. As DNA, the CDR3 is TGTGCCAGCAGCCATAGGCAGAGCGAGCAGTACTTC.

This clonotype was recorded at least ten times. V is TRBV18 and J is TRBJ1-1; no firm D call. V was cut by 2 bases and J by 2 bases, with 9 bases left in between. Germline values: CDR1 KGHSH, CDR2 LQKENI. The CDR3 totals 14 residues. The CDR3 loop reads CASSPSRTNTEAFF. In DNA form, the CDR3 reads TGTGCCAGCTCACCATCCAGGACTAACACTGAAGCTTTCTTT.

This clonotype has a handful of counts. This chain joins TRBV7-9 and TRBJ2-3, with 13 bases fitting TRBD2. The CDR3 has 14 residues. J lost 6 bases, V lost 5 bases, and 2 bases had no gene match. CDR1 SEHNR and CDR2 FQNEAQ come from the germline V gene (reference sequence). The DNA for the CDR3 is TGTGCCAGCAGCCGGACTAGCGGGGGTGATACGCAGTATTTT. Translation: CASSRTSGGDTQYF. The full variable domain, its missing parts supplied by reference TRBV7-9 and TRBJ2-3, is DTGVSQNPRHKITKRGQNVTFRCDPISEHNRLYWYRQTLGQGPEFLTYFQNEAQLEKSRLLSDRFSAERPKGSFSTLEIQRTEQGDSAMYLCASSRTSGGDTQYFGPGTRLTVL.

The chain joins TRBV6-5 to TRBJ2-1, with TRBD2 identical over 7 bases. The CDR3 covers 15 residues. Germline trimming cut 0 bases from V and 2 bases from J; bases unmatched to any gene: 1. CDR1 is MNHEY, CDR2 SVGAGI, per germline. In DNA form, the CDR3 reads TGTGCCAGCAGTTACTCCCGGGGGGCCTACAATGAGCAGTTCTTC. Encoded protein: CASSYSRGAYNEQFF.

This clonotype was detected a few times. CDR3 DNA: TGCGCCAGCAGCTTGATGGGGGACGGAGAGACCCAGTACTTC. It codes for CASSLMGDGETQYF. The chain links TRBV5-1 to TRBJ2-5; D tentatively reads TRBD1 or TRBD2 (5 bases each). This CDR3 region has 14 residues. Germline V gene sequence: CDR1 SGHRS, CDR2 YFSETQ. Trimming cost V 1 base and J 4 bases, with 11 bases left between them.

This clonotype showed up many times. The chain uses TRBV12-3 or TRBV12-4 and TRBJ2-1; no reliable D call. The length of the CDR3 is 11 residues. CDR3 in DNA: TGTCCAACTCAACCCCACAATGAGCAGTTCTTC. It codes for CPTQPHNEQFF.

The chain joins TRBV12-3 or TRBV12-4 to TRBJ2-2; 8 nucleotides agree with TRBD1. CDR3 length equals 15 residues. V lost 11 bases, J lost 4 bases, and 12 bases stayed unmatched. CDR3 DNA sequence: TGTGCCGGAGCAATAGGACAGGGTGTCACCGGGGAGCTGTTTTTT. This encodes CAGAIGQGVTGELFF.

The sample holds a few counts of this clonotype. This chain's CDR3 is CASRYIGTEAFF. CDR3 DNA: TGTGCCAGCAGATATATAGGCACTGAAGCTTTCTTT. The V call is TRBV12-3 or TRBV12-4, the J call TRBJ1-1; D call uncertain. Trimming removed 6 bases at V and 4 bases at J, with 9 bases between. The CDR3 contains 12 residues.

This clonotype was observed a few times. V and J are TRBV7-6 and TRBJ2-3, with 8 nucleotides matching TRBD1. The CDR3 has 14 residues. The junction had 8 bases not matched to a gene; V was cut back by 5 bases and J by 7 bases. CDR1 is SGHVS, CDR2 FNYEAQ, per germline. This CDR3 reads CASSHGQGAYTQYF. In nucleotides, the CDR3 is TGTGCCAGCAGCCATGGACAGGGAGCCTATACGCAGTATTTT.

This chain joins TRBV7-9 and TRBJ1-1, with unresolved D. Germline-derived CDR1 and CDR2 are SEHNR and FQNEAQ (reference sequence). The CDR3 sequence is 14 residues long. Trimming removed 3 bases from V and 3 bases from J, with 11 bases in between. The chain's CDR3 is CASSFGRVYTEAFF. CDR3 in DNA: TGTGCCAGCAGCTTCGGGAGGGTGTACACTGAAGCTTTCTTT.

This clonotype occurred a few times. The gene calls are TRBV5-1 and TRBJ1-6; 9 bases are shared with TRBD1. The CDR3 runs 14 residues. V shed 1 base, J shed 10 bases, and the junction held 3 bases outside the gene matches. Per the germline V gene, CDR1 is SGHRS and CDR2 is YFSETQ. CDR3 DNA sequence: TGCGCCAGCAGCTTGACAGGGGGCGGGTCACCCCTCCACTTT. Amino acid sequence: CASSLTGGGSPLHF.

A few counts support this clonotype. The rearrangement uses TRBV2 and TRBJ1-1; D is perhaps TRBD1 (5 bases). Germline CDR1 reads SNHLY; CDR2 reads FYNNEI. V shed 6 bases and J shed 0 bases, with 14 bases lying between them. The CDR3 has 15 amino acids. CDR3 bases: TGTGCCAGCAGCGACCGGGACCCCATGAACACTGAAGCTTTCTTT. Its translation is CASSDRDPMNTEAFF.

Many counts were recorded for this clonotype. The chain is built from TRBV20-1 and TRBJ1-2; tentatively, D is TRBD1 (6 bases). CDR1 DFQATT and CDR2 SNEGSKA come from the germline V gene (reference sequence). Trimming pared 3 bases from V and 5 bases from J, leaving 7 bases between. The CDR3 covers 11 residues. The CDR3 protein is CSARGAYGYTF. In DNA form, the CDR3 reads TGCAGTGCTAGGGGGGCTTATGGCTACACCTTC.

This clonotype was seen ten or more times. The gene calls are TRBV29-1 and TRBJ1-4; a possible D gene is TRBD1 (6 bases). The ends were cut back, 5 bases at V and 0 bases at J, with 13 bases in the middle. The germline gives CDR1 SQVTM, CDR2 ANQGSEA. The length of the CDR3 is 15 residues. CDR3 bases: TGCAGCGTTCCCAGGGGCGGTCCAACTAATGAAAAACTGTTTTTT. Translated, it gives CSVPRGGPTNEKLFF.

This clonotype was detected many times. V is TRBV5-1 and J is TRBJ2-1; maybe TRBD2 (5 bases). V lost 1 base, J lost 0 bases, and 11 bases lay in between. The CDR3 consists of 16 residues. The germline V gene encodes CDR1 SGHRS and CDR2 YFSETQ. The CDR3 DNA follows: TGCGCCAGCAGCTTGTCTGCGGGCGCCTCCTACAATGAGCAGTTCTTC. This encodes CASSLSAGASYNEQFF.

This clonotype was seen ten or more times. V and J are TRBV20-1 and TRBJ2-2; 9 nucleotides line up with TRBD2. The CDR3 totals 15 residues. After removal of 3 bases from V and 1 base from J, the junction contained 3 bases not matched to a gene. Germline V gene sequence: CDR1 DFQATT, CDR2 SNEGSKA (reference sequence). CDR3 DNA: TGCAGTGCTAGGATAGCGGGAGTGAACACCGGGGAGCTGTTTTTT. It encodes CSARIAGVNTGELFF.

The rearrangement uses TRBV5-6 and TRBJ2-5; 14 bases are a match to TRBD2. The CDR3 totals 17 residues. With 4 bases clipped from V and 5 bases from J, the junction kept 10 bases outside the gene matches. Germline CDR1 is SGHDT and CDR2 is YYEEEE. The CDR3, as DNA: TGTGCCAGCAGCCCGAAGCAGACTAGCGGGAGGGTTGAGACCCAGTACTTC. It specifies CASSPKQTSGRVETQYF.

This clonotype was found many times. CDR3 in DNA: TGTGCCAGCAGCGACAGACAGGGGACCGGCTATGGCTACACCTTC. It codes for CASSDRQGTGYGYTF. This chain connects TRBV7-9 to TRBJ1-2; 8 bases line up with TRBD1. Trimming at V came to 5 bases and at J to 4 bases, leaving 9 bases not matched to a gene. Germline-derived CDR1 and CDR2 are SEHNR and FQNEAQ (reference sequence). The CDR3 consists of 15 residues.

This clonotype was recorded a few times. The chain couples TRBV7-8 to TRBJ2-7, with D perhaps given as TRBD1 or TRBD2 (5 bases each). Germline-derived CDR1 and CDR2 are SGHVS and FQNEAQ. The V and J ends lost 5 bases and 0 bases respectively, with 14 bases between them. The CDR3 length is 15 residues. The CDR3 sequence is CASSLGPQNSYEQYF. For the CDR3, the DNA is TGTGCCAGCAGCCTGGGACCGCAGAACTCCTACGAGCAGTACTTC.

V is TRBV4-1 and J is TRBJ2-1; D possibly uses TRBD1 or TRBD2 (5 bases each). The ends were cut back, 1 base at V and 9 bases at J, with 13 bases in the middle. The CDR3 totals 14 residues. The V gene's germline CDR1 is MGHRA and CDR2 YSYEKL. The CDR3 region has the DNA TGCGCCAGCAGCCAAGGGGGACGAGGGGTTGAGCAGTTCTTC. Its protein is CASSQGGRGVEQFF.

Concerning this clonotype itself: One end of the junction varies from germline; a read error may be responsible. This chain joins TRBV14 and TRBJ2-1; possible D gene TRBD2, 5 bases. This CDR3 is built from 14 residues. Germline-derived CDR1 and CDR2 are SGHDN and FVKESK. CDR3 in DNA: TGTGCCAGCAGCCAAAAGAGTGGAGGTCCATCTAAAGTCTTC. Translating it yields CASSQKSGGPSKVF.

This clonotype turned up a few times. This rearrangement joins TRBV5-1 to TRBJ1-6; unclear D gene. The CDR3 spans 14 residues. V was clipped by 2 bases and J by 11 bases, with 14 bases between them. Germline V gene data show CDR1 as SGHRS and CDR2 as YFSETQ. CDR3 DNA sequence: TGCGCCAGCAGCTTTACCCCAACAACTCCACCCCTCCACTTT. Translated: CASSFTPTTPPLHF. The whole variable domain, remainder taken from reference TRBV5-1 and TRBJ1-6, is KAGVTQTPRYLIKTRGQQVTLSCSPISGHRSVSWYQQTPGQGLQFLFEYFSETQRNKGNFPGRFSGRQFSNSRSEMNVSTLELGDSALYLCASSFTPTTPPLHFGNGTRLTVT.

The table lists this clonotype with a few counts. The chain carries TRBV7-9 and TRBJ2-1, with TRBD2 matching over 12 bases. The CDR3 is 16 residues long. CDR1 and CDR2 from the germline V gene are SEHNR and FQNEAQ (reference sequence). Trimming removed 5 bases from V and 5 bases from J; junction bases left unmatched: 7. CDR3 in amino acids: CASSRPRLAGDNEQFF. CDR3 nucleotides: TGTGCCAGCAGCCGTCCGCGACTAGCGGGGGACAATGAGCAGTTCTTC.

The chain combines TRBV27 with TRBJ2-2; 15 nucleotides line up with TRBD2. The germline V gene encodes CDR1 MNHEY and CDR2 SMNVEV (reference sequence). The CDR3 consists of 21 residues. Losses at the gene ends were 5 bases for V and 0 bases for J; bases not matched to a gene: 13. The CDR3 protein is CASSPPVPGTSGGPNTGELFF. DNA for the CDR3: TGTGCCAGCAGTCCGCCAGTCCCCGGGACTAGCGGGGGGCCGAACACCGGGGAGCTGTTTTTT.

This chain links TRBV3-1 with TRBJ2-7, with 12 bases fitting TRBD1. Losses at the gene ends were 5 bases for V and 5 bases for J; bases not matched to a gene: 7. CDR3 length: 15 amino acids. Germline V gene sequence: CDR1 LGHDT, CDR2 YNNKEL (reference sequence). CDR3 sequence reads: CASSFRGQGANEQYF. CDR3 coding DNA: TGTGCCAGCAGCTTCCGGGGACAGGGGGCGAACGAGCAGTACTTC.

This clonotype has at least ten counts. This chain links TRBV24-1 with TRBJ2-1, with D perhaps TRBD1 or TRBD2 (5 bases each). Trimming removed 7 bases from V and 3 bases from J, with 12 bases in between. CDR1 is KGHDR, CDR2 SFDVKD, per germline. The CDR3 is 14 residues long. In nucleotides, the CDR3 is TGTGCCACCAGCGCCGGGACCCGCTACAATGAGCAGTTCTTC. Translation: CATSAGTRYNEQFF.